This T cell receptor (beta chain) derives from a study of cytomegalovirus exposure and HLA in healthy donors. Germline V lookup: CDR1 GTSNPN, CDR2 SVGIG (reference sequence). The CDR3 has 14 residues. V lost 3 bases and J lost 3; bases outside the gene matches: 4. Profiled with immunoSEQ multiplex PCR; TCRdb holds only in-frame clones, not every one. The sample yields 150,000 to 200,000 clones, around nine tenths seen once. Study-wide findings and caveats: In vitro experiments confirmed that three CMV-associated chains were specific for CMV antigens. For most TCR sequences rarity was the rule, although some public TCRs occurred in many donors.

Concerning this clone itself: Antigen unknown.

The chain joins TRBV30 to TRBJ2-3; the match to TRBD2 covers 9 bases. This TCR came from a man between 18 and 29 years old in good health and CMV-seropositive. Sequencing was performed on PBMCs. CDR3 bases: TGTGCCTGGAGAGGCGGGGGGGCTACAGATACGCAGTATTTT. As protein: CAWRGGGATDTQYF.